A selection of T cell receptor beta chains follows, all from one sample in a study of technical replicates of blood from a few donors. Method: immunoSEQ multiplex PCR; TCRdb's copy keeps in-frame clones and lacks some. This table has around 89,000 clones, approximately 94% appearing once. The specimen sequenced was T cells isolated from PBMCs. All receptors come from a human donor in good health. Both conserved end residues are part of each CDR3. The D gene is left open where the match is weak. Clone size is stated in some rows and not others, as once, few, many or a class when expanded.

d_gene: TRBD2; abundance: .; v_gene: TRBV7-8; CDR3aa: CASSLKRGVTGELFF
d_gene: .; abundance: .; v_gene: TRBV10-3; CDR3aa: CAISESSSGANVLTF
d_gene: .; abundance: few; v_gene: TRBV18; CDR3aa: CASSTGQGTEAFF
d_gene: .; abundance: .; v_gene: TRBV30; CDR3aa: CAWSVYAGETQYF
d_gene: TRBD2; abundance: .; v_gene: TRBV5-1; CDR3aa: CASSLDPTSGRAGYEQYF
d_gene: .; abundance: .; v_gene: TRBV7-6; CDR3aa: CASSPTTNTGELFF
d_gene: .; abundance: .; v_gene: TRBV7-6; CDR3aa: CASSHDSGNQPQHF
d_gene: TRBD2; abundance: .; v_gene: TRBV4-1; CDR3aa: CASSQDWASGRVREQYF
d_gene: .; abundance: once; v_gene: TRBV4-1; CDR3aa: CASSLTPPGYKDYGYTF
d_gene: TRBD1; abundance: .; v_gene: TRBV10-1; CDR3aa: CASSESPTGGQETQYF
d_gene: .; abundance: .; v_gene: TRBV11-3; CDR3aa: CASSLGRRVETQYF
d_gene: .; abundance: .; v_gene: TRBV28; CDR3aa: CASSLDPTGLDRAGELFF
d_gene: .; abundance: once; v_gene: TRBV4-1; CDR3aa: CASSQAGFGDEKLFF
d_gene: .; abundance: .; v_gene: TRBV18; CDR3aa: CASSLVTSGVKETQYF
d_gene: TRBD2; abundance: .; v_gene: TRBV7-2; CDR3aa: CASSINLAGGWNEQFF
d_gene: .; abundance: .; v_gene: TRBV5-4; CDR3aa: CASSPRTSSSYEQYF
d_gene: .; abundance: .; v_gene: TRBV7-8; CDR3aa: CASSLIRQSGNTIYF
d_gene: TRBD2; abundance: .; v_gene: TRBV7-9; CDR3aa: CASSLAAGGYEQYF
d_gene: TRBD2; abundance: .; v_gene: TRBV5-4; CDR3aa: CASNLAGGAYNEQFF
d_gene: TRBD2; abundance: once; v_gene: TRBV4-1; CDR3aa: CASSQLSGGGQETQYF
d_gene: TRBD1; abundance: .; v_gene: TRBV2; CDR3aa: CASTVGGQKSQPQHF
d_gene: .; abundance: .; v_gene: TRBV15; CDR3aa: CATSRGSSGKNQPQHF
d_gene: .; abundance: .; v_gene: TRBV5-1; CDR3aa: CASSDRGNYGYTF
d_gene: .; abundance: .; v_gene: TRBV5-1; CDR3aa: CASSLEVGGQGYTF
d_gene: TRBD1; abundance: .; v_gene: TRBV2; CDR3aa: CASSETGGETQYF
d_gene: TRBD1; abundance: once; v_gene: TRBV5-4; CDR3aa: CASSGTGNNYGYTF
d_gene: TRBD1; abundance: .; v_gene: TRBV6-1; CDR3aa: CASSEWDSNQPQHF